The sequence of this TCR beta chain was determined in a study of type 1 regulatory T cells. The overall study: T-allo10 is a Tr1-enriched, alloantigen-specific CD4 T cell product made in vitro.

Germline values: CDR1 MNHEY, CDR2 SVGEGT. J lost 5 bases, V lost 6 bases, and 15 bases had no gene match. This CDR3 is 18 amino acids long. TCRdb called the reads again in MiXCR, with one record for every CDR3 protein. The table shows under 20,000 distinct CDR3 sequences, with 10% occurring only once. By sample share, this clonotype is medium-sized. The gene calls are TRBV6-2 or TRBV6-3 and TRBJ2-7; 14 bases line up with TRBD2. This receptor was obtained from a human donor in good health. The sample comprised CD4+ T cells, either the whole sample or a sorted fraction (not recorded which). CDR3: CASSTIPGTSGRFHEQYF. CDR3 in DNA: TGTGCCAGCAGCACTATACCAGGGACTAGCGGGAGATTTCACGAGCAGTACTTC.